One and the same sample provided the 11 T cell receptor beta chains below, sequenced in a study of T cell responses to AZD1222 COVID-19 vaccine. Repertoires were generated with immunoSEQ multiplex PCR, while TCRdb's copy carries only in-frame clones and drops some. This sample has approximately 110,000 clones, with around 89% found just once. The material sequenced was peripheral blood, taken on day 0 of AZD1222 vaccination. These receptors were taken from an adult in good health.

The sample holds one count of this clone. The rearrangement links TRBV4-2 to TRBJ2-1, with TRBD2 identical over 11 bases. Germline-derived CDR1 and CDR2 are LGHNA and YNFKEQ. The CDR3 loop spans 17 amino acids. V dropped 5 bases and J dropped 7; count of bases not matched to a gene: 13. In DNA form, the CDR3 reads TGTGCCAGCAGCACTACAACCGGGACTAGCGGCGTAAATGAGCAGTTCTTC. Protein sequence: CASSTTTGTSGVNEQFF.

The CDR3 DNA sequence: TGTGCCAGCAGTCGCACCGGGACAGGGCTCCAGCCCCAGCATTTT. Translating gives CASSRTGTGLQPQHF. The rearrangement joins TRBV9 to TRBJ1-5; TRBD1 aligns across 9 bases. V dropped 5 bases and J dropped 7; count of bases not matched to a gene: 10. CDR1 and CDR2 from the germline V gene are SGDLS and YYNGEE. This CDR3 has 15 residues. Full variable domain (rest looked up from reference TRBV9 and TRBJ1-5): DSGVTQTPKHLITATGQRVTLRCSPRSGDLSVYWYQQSLDQGLQFLIQYYNGEERAKGNILERFSAQQFPDLHSELNLSSLELGDSALYFCASSRTGTGLQPQHFGDGTRLSIL.

The CDR3 is CASSALTSGGATEQFF. The CDR3 DNA follows: TGTGCCAGCTCAGCCCTGACTAGCGGGGGGGCCACTGAGCAGTTCTTC. The V call is TRBV18, the J call TRBJ2-1, with 14 bases identical to TRBD2. Germline values: CDR1 KGHSH, CDR2 LQKENI. The CDR3 contains 16 residues. After removal of 5 bases from V and 9 bases from J, the junction contained 9 bases not matched to a gene.

V gene TRBV19 combines with J gene TRBJ2-4; D not certain. This CDR3 comprises 13 residues. CDR1 is LNHDA and CDR2 is SQIVND in the germline V gene (reference sequence). The germline V and J ends were trimmed by 0 bases and 2 bases, with 2 bases remaining between them. CDR3 DNA: TGTGCCAGTAGTATAGAACCCAAAAACATTCAGTACTTC. It specifies CASSIEPKNIQYF. Combining the CDR3 with reference TRBV19 and TRBJ2-4 gives the whole variable domain DGGITQSPKYLFRKEGQNVTLSCEQNLNHDAMYWYRQDPGQGLRLIYYSQIVNDFQKGDIAEGYSVSREKKESFPLTVTSAQKNPTAFYLCASSIEPKNIQYFGAGTRLSVL.

The J gene is TRBJ1-1, the V gene TRBV19; possibly TRBD1 for D (6 bases). There are 16 residues in the CDR3. Trimming removed 3 bases at V and 4 bases at J, with 18 bases between. Germline CDR1 reads LNHDA; CDR2 reads SQIVND (reference sequence). DNA for the CDR3: TGTGCCAGTAGTATGTCGCCAGGGGAAGGGGGCACTGAAGCTTTCTTT. Translation gives CASSMSPGEGGTEAFF.

This chain links TRBV28 with TRBJ1-1, with a weak D call TRBD1 (6 bases). With 10 bases removed from V and 1 base from J, the gap between germline ends came to 19 bases. This CDR3 has 15 amino acids. Looked up from germline, CDR1 is MDHEN and CDR2 is SYDVKM. CDR3 nucleotides: TGTGCCACTGGGGGCGGGGCTACAGGGAACACTGAAGCTTTCTTT. Translation gives CATGGGATGNTEAFF.

Worth noting for this clone: It may be a read error: a sequence one base away is much more abundant. The chain has TRBV7-9 and TRBJ1-1, with 10 nucleotides matching TRBD1. CDR1 SEHNR and CDR2 FQNEAQ come from the germline V gene (reference sequence). V gave up 3 bases and J gave up 3 bases; unmatched junction bases: 1. CDR3 size: 14 residues. This CDR3 is CASSLGQGYTEAFF. CDR3 coding DNA: TGTGCCAGCAGCTTGGGACAGGGGTACACTGAAGCTTTCTTT. Full variable domain (missing parts from reference TRBV7-9 and TRBJ1-1): DTGVSQNPRHKITKRGQNVTFRCDPISEHNRLYWYRQTLGQGPEFLTYFQNEAQLEKSRLLSDRFSAERPKGSFSTLEIQRTEQGDSAMYLCASSLGQGYTEAFFGQGTRLTVV.

The CDR3 spells CSASHAGGFNEQFF. In DNA, the CDR3 is TGCAGTGCTAGTCATGCGGGGGGATTCAATGAGCAGTTCTTC. The J gene is TRBJ2-1, the V gene TRBV20-1; 8 bases line up with TRBD2. Per germline, CDR1 DFQATT and CDR2 SNEGSKA (reference sequence). After removal of 3 bases from V and 6 bases from J, the junction contained 7 bases not matched to a gene. The CDR3 extends over 14 amino acids.

The chain is built from TRBV29-1 and TRBJ2-5; perhaps TRBD2 as D (5 bases). The CDR3 totals 12 residues. The germline gives CDR1 SQVTM, CDR2 ANQGSEA. V was cut by 2 bases and J by 5 bases, with 9 bases left in between. This CDR3 reads CSVEKREETQYF. Here the CDR3 DNA reads TGCAGCGTTGAAAAAAGGGAGGAGACCCAGTACTTC. Combining the CDR3 with reference TRBV29-1 and TRBJ2-5 gives the whole variable domain SAVISQKPSRDICQRGTSLTIQCQVDSQVTMMFWYRQQPGQSLTLIATANQGSEATYESGFVIDKFPISRPNLTFSTLTVSNMSPEDSSIYLCSVEKREETQYFGPGTRLLVL.

The chain is built from TRBV28 and TRBJ2-7, with TRBD1 matching 10 bases. V was pared by 7 bases and J by 0 bases, with 3 bases of the junction left unmatched. CDR3 length: 14 residues. The V gene's germline CDR1 is MDHEN and CDR2 SYDVKM. This CDR3 reads CASTGQGGSYEQYF. CDR3 nucleotides: TGTGCCAGCACCGGACAGGGGGGCTCCTACGAGCAGTACTTC.

The chain couples TRBV5-1 to TRBJ2-2, with no clear D. The germline V and J ends were trimmed by 4 bases and 3 bases, with 7 bases remaining between them. This CDR3 is 13 amino acids long. The germline V gene has CDR1 SGHRS and CDR2 YFSETQ. The CDR3 nucleotides read TGCGCCAGCAGCATTCCGGACACCGGGGAGCTGTTTTTT. The encoded protein is CASSIPDTGELFF.